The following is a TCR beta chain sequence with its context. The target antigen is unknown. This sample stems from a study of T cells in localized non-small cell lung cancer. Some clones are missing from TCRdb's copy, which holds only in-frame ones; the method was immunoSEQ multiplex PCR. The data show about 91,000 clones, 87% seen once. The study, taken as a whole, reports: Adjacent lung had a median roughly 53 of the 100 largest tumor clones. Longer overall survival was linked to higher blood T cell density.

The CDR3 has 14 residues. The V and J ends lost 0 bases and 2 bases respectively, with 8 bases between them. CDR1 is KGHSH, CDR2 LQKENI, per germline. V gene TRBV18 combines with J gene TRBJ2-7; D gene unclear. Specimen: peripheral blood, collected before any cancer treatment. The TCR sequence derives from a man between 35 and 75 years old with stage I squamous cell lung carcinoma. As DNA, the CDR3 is TGTGCCAGCTCACCACCGACAAATCCCTACGAGCAGTACTTC. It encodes CASSPPTNPYEQYF.